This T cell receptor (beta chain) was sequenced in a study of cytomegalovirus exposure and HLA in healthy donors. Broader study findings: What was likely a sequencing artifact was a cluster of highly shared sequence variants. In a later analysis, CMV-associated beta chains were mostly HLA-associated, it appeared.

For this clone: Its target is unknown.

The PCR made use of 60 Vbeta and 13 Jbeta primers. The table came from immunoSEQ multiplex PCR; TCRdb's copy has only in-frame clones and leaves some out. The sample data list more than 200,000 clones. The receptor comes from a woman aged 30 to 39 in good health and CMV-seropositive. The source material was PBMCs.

Written as DNA, the CDR3 is TGTGCCAGCAGCTTAGTGGCGGGAGGCCCGGGGGGGGAGCAGTACTTC. It specifies CASSLVAGGPGGEQYF. The genes are TRBV7-2 and TRBJ2-7, with 8 nucleotides matching TRBD2. V lost 1 base and J lost 7; bases outside the gene matches: 12. The CDR3 has 16 amino acids. Germline-derived CDR1 and CDR2 are SGHTA and FQGNSA.